Listed here are 5 T cell receptor beta chains from one sample, sequenced in a study of shared T cell receptors in the human thymus. Using immunoSEQ multiplex PCR, the repertoire was profiled, and TCRdb retains in-frame clones only, with some absent. The sample holds 500,000 to 850,000 clones, about 87% seen once. These data were also reused for a study on human thymus T cells.

Sequenced material: thymocytes. The origin of the receptors is a boy younger than two with a congenital heart defect.

This clone came up a few times. The J gene is TRBJ2-2, the V gene TRBV6-5; D gene uncertain. The CDR3 sequence is 15 residues long. Trimming stripped 6 bases from V and 4 bases from J, with 15 bases between. Germline CDR1 and CDR2: MNHEY and SVGAGI. The CDR3 protein is CASRHPSYSTGELFF. The DNA of the CDR3 is TGTGCCAGCAGGCATCCTTCGTACAGCACCGGGGAGCTGTTTTTT.

V and J are TRBV9 and TRBJ2-3; possibly TRBD2 for D (6 bases). V was shortened by 4 bases and J by 2 bases, with 17 bases between the two germline ends. The CDR3 sequence is 16 residues long. Germline assignment: CDR1 SGDLS and CDR2 YYNGEE. CDR3 DNA sequence: TGTGCCAGCAGCCCTATTGGGGGGTGGGACACAGATACGCAGTATTTT. Its translation: CASSPIGGWDTDTQYF.

This rearrangement joins TRBV4-3 to TRBJ2-7; D is possibly TRBD1 (6 bases). Germline V CDR1 and CDR2: LGHNA, YSLEER. V lost 0 bases to trimming and J lost 2 bases, with 8 bases between them. The CDR3 is 14 residues long. The CDR3 DNA sequence: TGCGCCAGCAGCCAAGATACAGGGACCTACGAGCAGTACTTC. It translates to CASSQDTGTYEQYF.

The chain combines TRBV9 with TRBJ1-5; a possible D gene is TRBD1 (5 bases). This CDR3 comprises 14 residues. Trimming removed 4 bases from V and 0 bases from J, with 8 bases in between. Germline-derived CDR1 and CDR2 are SGDLS and YYNGEE. The CDR3 region is CASSRDFSNQPQHF. The DNA for the CDR3 is TGTGCCAGCAGCCGGGACTTTAGCAATCAGCCCCAGCATTTT.

The rearrangement joins TRBV25-1 to TRBJ1-1; TRBD1 matches at 7 bases. The CDR3 loop spans 14 amino acids. In germline, CDR1 is MGHDK, CDR2 SYGVNS. V lost 5 bases, J lost 3 bases, and 6 bases stayed unmatched. CDR3 sequence reads: CASSPTGAHTEAFF. The CDR3 bases are TGTGCCAGCAGTCCCACAGGGGCTCACACTGAAGCTTTCTTT. The whole variable domain, filled in from reference TRBV25-1 and TRBJ1-1, reads EADIYQTPRYLVIGTGKKITLECSQTMGHDKMYWYQQDPGMELHLIHYSYGVNSTEKGDLSSESTVSRIRTEHFPLTLESARPSHTSQYLCASSPTGAHTEAFFGQGTRLTVV.